The rows below give T cell receptor beta chains drawn from one sample of a study of T cells after yellow fever vaccination. One entry per CDR3 protein results from TCRdb running MiXCR on the 5' RACE reads. The table lists about 300,000 distinct CDR3 sequences, approximately 10% of them singletons. The source material was CD4+ T cells sorted from PBMCs, sampled 5 days after the yellow fever booster vaccination. The origin of the receptors is a young man who received the YFV17D yellow fever vaccine. Both conserved end residues are part of each CDR3. A D gene is named only where the DNA matches it firmly. Some rows mark clone size as missing; the rest say once, few, many or name a class of expanded clone.

j_gene | d_gene | abundance | v_gene | CDR3nt | CDR3aa
TRBJ1-1 | - | - | TRBV29-1 | TGCAGCGTTGAAGTCAGGAAAGGCACTGAAGCTTTCTTT | CSVEVRKGTEAFF
TRBJ2-3 | TRBD2 | - | TRBV12-3/TRBV12-4 | TGTGCCAGCACCACCACGGGGGACTACACAGATACGCAGTATTTT | CASTTTGDYTDTQYF
TRBJ2-7 | TRBD1 | many | TRBV9 | TGTGCCAGCAGCGCCCAGACAGGGAGATCTTCCTACGAGCAGTACTTC | CASSAQTGRSSYEQYF
TRBJ2-5 | - | - | TRBV6-5 | TGTGCCAGCAGTTATAATCCAACAGGGTTGGAGACCCAGTACTTC | CASSYNPTGLETQYF
TRBJ2-7 | - | - | TRBV5-1 | TGCGCCAGCAGCTTGGTTCCGACTACTGACGAGCAGTACTTC | CASSLVPTTDEQYF
TRBJ1-4 | - | - | TRBV21-1 | TGTGCCAGCAGCAAAGTTGGGTCCCCTACTAATGAAAAACTGTTTTTT | CASSKVGSPTNEKLFF
TRBJ2-5 | - | many | TRBV4-1 | TGCGCCAGCAGCCTAAGTCAAGAAAGGGAGACCCAGTACTTC | CASSLSQERETQYF
TRBJ1-5 | - | few | TRBV7-2 | TGTGCCAGCAGCTCGGGCAGGAATCAGCCCCAGCATTTT | CASSSGRNQPQHF
TRBJ2-3 | TRBD1 | many | TRBV20-1 | TGCAGTGCAAACAGGGGGCTGGGCACAGATACGCAGTATTTT | CSANRGLGTDTQYF
TRBJ2-3 | - | few | TRBV7-2 | TGTGCCAGCAGCCCCCGCTTATTGGATACGCAGTATTTT | CASSPRLLDTQYF
TRBJ1-3 | - | - | TRBV7-9 | TGTGCCAGCAGCTTAGCAGCGGCTTCTGGAAACACCATATATTTT | CASSLAAASGNTIYF
TRBJ2-1 | - | few | TRBV10-1 | TGCGCCAGCAGTGAGAACTGGGGAACAGGTGAGCAGTTCTTC | CASSENWGTGEQFF
TRBJ2-5 | - | few | TRBV5-5 | TGTGCCAGCAGCTTGGAACTCCGACAAGAGACCCAGTACTTC | CASSLELRQETQYF
TRBJ2-3 | - | few | TRBV29-1 | TGCAGCGGGGAGACAGCCACTGATACGCAGTATTTT | CSGETATDTQYF
TRBJ1-1 | TRBD1 | - | TRBV5-6 | TGTGCCAGCAGCTTTGGAGCTCCCGGGACAGGGAACACTGAAGCTTTCTTT | CASSFGAPGTGNTEAFF
TRBJ1-3 | - | - | TRBV4-1 | TGCGCCAGCAGCGGTGGAGGCTCTGGAAACACCATATATTTT | CASSGGGSGNTIYF
TRBJ2-4 | - | - | TRBV6-2/TRBV6-3 | TGTGCCAGCAGTTACTGGGGCTATGGTTCCGCCAAAAACATTCAGTACTTC | CASSYWGYGSAKNIQYF
TRBJ2-4 | - | - | TRBV5-4 | TGTGCCAGCAGCAGTAGGCAGGGAAATCTAGCCAAAAACATTCAGTACTTC | CASSSRQGNLAKNIQYF
TRBJ1-4 | TRBD1 | - | TRBV9 | TGTGCCAGCAGCTCGGACAGGGGAGCTAATGAAAAACTGTTTTTT | CASSSDRGANEKLFF
TRBJ2-5 | - | - | TRBV24-1 | TGTGCCACCAGTGAGCCCTCGAGGGAAGAGACCCAGTACTTC | CATSEPSREETQYF
TRBJ1-5 | TRBD1 | many | TRBV6-4 | TGTGCCAGCAGTGAAACCCAGGGGGCACAGCCCCAGCATTTT | CASSETQGAQPQHF
TRBJ2-1 | TRBD2 | few | TRBV5-1 | TGCGCCAGCAGCTTGGAGCCTAGCGGGGGGTCCAATGAGCAGTTCTTC | CASSLEPSGGSNEQFF
TRBJ2-6 | - | - | TRBV12-3/TRBV12-4 | TGTGCCAGCAGTTTAGAACATAACTCTGGGGCCAACGTCCTGACTTTC | CASSLEHNSGANVLTF
TRBJ2-1 | - | - | TRBV20-1 | TGCAGTGCTAGTATCCAGTTTGCGCGGAATGAGCAGTTCTTC | CSASIQFARNEQFF
TRBJ2-7 | TRBD1 | - | TRBV4-1 | TGCGCCAGCAGCCAACCGAGACAGGGACCGACCTCCTACGAGCAGTACTTC | CASSQPRQGPTSYEQYF
TRBJ2-3 | - | - | TRBV5-1 | TGCGCCAGCAGCGGGGGGACTGTCACAGATACGCAGTATTTT | CASSGGTVTDTQYF
TRBJ2-2 | TRBD1 | few | TRBV7-2 | TGTGCCAGCAGCTTTTTACAGGGGGGATCCGGGGAGCTGTTTTTT | CASSFLQGGSGELFF
TRBJ2-2 | TRBD1 | few | TRBV18 | TGTGCCAGCTCACCAAGTAGAGGGACAGAAACCGGGGAGCTGTTTTTT | CASSPSRGTETGELFF
TRBJ2-3 | - | few | TRBV5-6 | TGTGCCAGCAGCCCAATTGGAAGTTCAGGGACAGATACGCAGTATTTT | CASSPIGSSGTDTQYF
TRBJ2-3 | TRBD2 | - | TRBV6-5 | TGTGCCAGCAGTTACTCGACGGGACTAGCGGGGGGGCCGGATACGCAGTATTTT | CASSYSTGLAGGPDTQYF
TRBJ2-7 | - | many | TRBV11-2 | TGTGCCAGCAGCCCAACACGGACTGGGGAGCAGTACTTC | CASSPTRTGEQYF
TRBJ2-5 | TRBD1 | few | TRBV5-1 | TGCGCCAGCAGCCGAGGACAGGGAGTGGTGGAGACCCAGTACTTC | CASSRGQGVVETQYF
TRBJ1-2 | - | many | TRBV6-1 | TGTGCCAGCAGTCGAAGTGGGCAGGGGACTAACTATGGCTACACCTTC | CASSRSGQGTNYGYTF
TRBJ2-5 | - | many | TRBV19 | TGTGCCAGTAGTATAGGTGGACTAAAAGAGACCCAGTACTTC | CASSIGGLKETQYF
TRBJ2-3 | TRBD1 | - | TRBV2 | TGTGCCAGCAGTACACAGGGACAGGGTGGCGATACGCAGTATTTT | CASSTQGQGGDTQYF
TRBJ1-6 | TRBD1 | few | TRBV20-1 | TGCAGTGCTATGGACAGGAACACCTATAATTCACCCCTCCACTTT | CSAMDRNTYNSPLHF
TRBJ1-6 | - | - | TRBV19 | TGTGCCAGTAGTATCTTACCCAGAGAAAATTCACCCCTCCACTTT | CASSILPRENSPLHF
TRBJ1-2 | - | many | TRBV29-1 | TGCAGCGTTGAAGTGGGGACGGATCATGGCTACACCTTC | CSVEVGTDHGYTF
TRBJ1-1 | - | - | TRBV19 | TGTGCCAGTAGTATAGCACAGAAGAACACTGAAGCTTTCTTT | CASSIAQKNTEAFF